The present entry profiles one T cell receptor beta chain with its context. Its cognate antigen is unknown. V was trimmed by 0 bases and J by 7 bases, leaving 10 bases between them. Germline V gene sequence: CDR1 LGHNA, CDR2 YSLEER. This CDR3 is built from 13 residues. This entry is derived from a study of Ad26.COV2.S vaccination and SARS-CoV-2 variants. Data came from immunoSEQ multiplex PCR; TCRdb stores just in-frame clones and leaves some out. Altogether hundreds of thousands of clones are present, 70% to 90% being singletons, with the ten largest covering around a tenth. Treatment specified: 19 received Ad26.COV2.S at low or high dose, single or two shots; 5 received placebo; per-sample allocation not given. Sampling was performed 63 days after the first vaccine or placebo injection. The vaccine antigen was prefusion-stabilized Wuhan SARS-CoV-2 spike. Study conclusions and caveats: Analytic work on TCR breadth and depth might have understated the full extent of total T cell responses.

This TCR came from a person between 18 and 60 years old who received the Ad26.COV2.S COVID-19 vaccine or a placebo. This sample comprised peripheral blood, obtained in a trial of Ad26.COV2.S vaccine versus placebo. The chain links TRBV4-3 to TRBJ2-7; D not certain. DNA for the CDR3: TGCGCCAGCAGCCAAGACGGAACGCGGGAGCAGTACTTC. It codes for CASSQDGTREQYF.